Ten or more counts support the clone carrying this T cell receptor (beta chain). Its matching antigen is unknown. The data originate from a study of T cell repertoires in cytomegalovirus infection. Turning to the study itself: An indication of both CMV infection and matching HLA type came from public TCR beta signatures. Points from the study as a whole: Dominant in the ex vivo response were TCR beta clonotypes restricted by HLA-C and specific for CMV. Of the TCR beta families, the public ones yielded a cumulative frequency that identified carriers of CMV plus the relevant HLA.

J lost 3 bases, V lost 5 bases, and 7 bases had no gene match. Germline V gives CDR1 SEHNR, CDR2 FQNEAQ (reference sequence). The CDR3 spans 14 residues. TCRdb re-called the reads with MiXCR, one entry per CDR3 protein. The sample yields 250,000 to 300,000 distinct CDR3 sequences, more than 20% seen once. This chain links TRBV7-9 with TRBJ2-7; the match to TRBD1 covers 7 bases. Sequencing was performed on PBMCs. The receptor was derived from a human donor in good health (CMV status not recorded). Some clones in this sample may be carry-over from other donors' samples. The CDR3: CASSHRDSFYEQYF. CDR3 bases: TGTGCCAGCAGCCACCGGGACAGCTTCTACGAGCAGTACTTC.